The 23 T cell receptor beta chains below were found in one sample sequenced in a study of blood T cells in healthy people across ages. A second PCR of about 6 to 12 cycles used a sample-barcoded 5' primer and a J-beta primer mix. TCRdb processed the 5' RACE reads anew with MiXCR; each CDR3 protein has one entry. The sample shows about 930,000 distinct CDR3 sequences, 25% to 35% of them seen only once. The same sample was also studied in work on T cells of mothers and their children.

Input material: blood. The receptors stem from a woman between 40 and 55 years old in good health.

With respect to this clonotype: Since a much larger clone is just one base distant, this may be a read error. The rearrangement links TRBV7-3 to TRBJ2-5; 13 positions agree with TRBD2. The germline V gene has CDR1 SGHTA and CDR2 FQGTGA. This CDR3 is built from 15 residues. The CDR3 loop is CAGSQGLAGKETQYF. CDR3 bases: TGTGCCGGCAGCCAGGGACTAGCGGGGAAAGAGACCCAGTACTTC. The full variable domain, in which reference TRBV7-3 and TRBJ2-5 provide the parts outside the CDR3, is GAGVSQTPSNKVTEKGKYVELRCDPISGHTALYWYRQSLGQGPEFLIYFQGTGAADDSGLPNDRFFAVRPEGSVSTLKIQRTERGDSAVYLCAGSQGLAGKETQYFGPGTRLLVL.

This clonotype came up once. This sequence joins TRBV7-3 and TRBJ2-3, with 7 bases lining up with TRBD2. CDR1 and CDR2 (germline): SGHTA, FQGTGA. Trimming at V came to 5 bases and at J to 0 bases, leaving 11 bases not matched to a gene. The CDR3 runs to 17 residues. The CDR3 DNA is TGTGCCAGCAGCCTAAGGGCACTAGCGTTTAGCACAGATACGCAGTATTTT. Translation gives CASSLRALAFSTDTQYF.

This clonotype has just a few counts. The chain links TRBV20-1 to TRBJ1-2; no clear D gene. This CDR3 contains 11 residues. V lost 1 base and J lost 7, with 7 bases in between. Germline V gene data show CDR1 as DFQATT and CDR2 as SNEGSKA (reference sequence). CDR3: CSARAPPGYTF. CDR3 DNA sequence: TGCAGTGCTAGAGCCCCCCCTGGCTACACCTTC.

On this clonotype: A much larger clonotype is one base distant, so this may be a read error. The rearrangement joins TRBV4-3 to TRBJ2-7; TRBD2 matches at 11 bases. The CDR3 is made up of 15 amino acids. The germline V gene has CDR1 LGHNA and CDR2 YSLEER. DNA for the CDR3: TGCGCCAGCAACCAAGCACTCCGACTAGCGGGGAAGCAGTACTTC. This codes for CASNQALRLAGKQYF.

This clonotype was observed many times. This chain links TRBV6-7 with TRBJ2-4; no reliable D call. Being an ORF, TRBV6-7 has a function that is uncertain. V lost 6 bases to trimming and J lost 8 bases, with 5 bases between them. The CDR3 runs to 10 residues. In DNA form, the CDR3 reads TGTGCCAGCAGCTACGACATTCAGTACTTC. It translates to CASSYDIQYF.

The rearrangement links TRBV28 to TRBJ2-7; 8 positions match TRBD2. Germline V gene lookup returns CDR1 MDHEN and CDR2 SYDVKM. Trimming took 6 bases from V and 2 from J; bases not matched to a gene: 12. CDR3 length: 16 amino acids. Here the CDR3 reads CASRPGGGFLTYEQYF. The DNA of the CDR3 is TGTGCCAGCAGACCGGGGGGGGGCTTCCTGACCTACGAGCAGTACTTC. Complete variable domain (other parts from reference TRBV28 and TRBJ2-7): DVKVTQSSRYLVKRTGEKVFLECVQDMDHENMFWYRQDPGLGLRLIYFSYDVKMKEKGDIPEGYSVSREKKERFSLILESASTNQTSMYLCASRPGGGFLTYEQYFGPGTRLTVT.

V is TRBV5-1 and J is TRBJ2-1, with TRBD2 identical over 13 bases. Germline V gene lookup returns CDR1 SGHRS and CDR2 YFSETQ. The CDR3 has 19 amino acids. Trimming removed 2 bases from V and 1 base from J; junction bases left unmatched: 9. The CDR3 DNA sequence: TGCGCCAGCAGCTTAACCGGGACTAGCGGGGTTTCTTCCTACAATGAGCAGTTCTTC. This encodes CASSLTGTSGVSSYNEQFF.

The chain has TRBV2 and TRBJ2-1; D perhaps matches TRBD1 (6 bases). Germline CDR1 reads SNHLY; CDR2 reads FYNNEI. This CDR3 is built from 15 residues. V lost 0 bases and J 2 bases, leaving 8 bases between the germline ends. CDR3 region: CASSEAGATYNEQFF. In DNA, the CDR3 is TGTGCCAGCAGTGAAGCGGGGGCTACCTACAATGAGCAGTTCTTC.

CDR3 bases: TGTGCCAGCAGCCGAGAGCGGTACGAGCAGTACTTC. This gives the protein CASSRERYEQYF. The chain recombines TRBV7-2 with TRBJ2-7; possibly TRBD2 for D (5 bases). The CDR3 runs 12 residues. Per germline, CDR1 SGHTA and CDR2 FQGNSA. Trimming took 5 bases from V and 4 from J, leaving 9 bases between them.

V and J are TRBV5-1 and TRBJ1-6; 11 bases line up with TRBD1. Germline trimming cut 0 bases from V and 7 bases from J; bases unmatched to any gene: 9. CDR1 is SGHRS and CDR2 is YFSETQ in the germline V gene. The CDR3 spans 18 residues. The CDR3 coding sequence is TGCGCCAGCAGCTTGGGGGCAGGACAGGGGGCAAGGAATTCACCCCTCCACTTT. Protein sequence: CASSLGAGQGARNSPLHF.

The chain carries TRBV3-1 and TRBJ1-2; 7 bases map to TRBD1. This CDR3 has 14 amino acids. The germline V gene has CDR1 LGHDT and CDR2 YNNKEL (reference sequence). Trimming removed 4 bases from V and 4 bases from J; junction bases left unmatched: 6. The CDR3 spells CASSPRRQGYGYTF. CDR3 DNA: TGTGCCAGCAGCCCTCGCCGACAGGGCTATGGCTACACCTTC.

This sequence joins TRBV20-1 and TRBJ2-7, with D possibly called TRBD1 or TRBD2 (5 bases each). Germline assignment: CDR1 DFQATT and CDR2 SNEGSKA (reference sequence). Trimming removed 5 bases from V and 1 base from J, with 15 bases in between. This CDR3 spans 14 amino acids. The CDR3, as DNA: TGCAGTGCTGAGGGGCTAAGAGGTTCCTACGAGCAGTACTTC. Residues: CSAEGLRGSYEQYF.

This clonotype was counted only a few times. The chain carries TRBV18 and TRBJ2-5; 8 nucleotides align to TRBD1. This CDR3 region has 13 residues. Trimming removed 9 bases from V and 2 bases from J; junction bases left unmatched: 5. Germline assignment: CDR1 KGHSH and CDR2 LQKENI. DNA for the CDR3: TGTGCCAGTTCGGGACAGGCACAAGAGACCCAGTACTTC. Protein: CASSGQAQETQYF.

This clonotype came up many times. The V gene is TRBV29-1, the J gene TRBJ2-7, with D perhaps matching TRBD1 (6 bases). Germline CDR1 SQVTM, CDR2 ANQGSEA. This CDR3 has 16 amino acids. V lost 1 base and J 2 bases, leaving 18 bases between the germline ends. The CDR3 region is CSVEGAGVSLPYEQYF. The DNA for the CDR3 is TGCAGCGTTGAAGGGGCAGGGGTTTCCCTTCCCTACGAGCAGTACTTC.

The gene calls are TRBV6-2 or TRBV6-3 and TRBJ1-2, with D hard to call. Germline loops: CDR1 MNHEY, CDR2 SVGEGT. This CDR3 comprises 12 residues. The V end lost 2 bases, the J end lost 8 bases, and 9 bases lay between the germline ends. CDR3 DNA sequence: TGTGCCAGCAGTTACAGTGCGATCGGCTACACCTTC. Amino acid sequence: CASSYSAIGYTF.

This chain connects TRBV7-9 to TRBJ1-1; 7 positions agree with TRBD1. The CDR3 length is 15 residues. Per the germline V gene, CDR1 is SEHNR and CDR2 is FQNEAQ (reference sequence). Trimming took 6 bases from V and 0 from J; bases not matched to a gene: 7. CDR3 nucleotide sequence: TGTGCCAGCAGACTGGGGGGACAGCTGAACACTGAAGCTTTCTTT. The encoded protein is CASRLGGQLNTEAFF.

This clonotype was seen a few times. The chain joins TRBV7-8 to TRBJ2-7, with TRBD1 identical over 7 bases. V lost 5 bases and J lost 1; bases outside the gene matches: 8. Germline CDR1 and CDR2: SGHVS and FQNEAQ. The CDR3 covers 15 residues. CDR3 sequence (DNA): TGTGCCAGCAGCCCCTCGACAGGGATGTCCTACGAGCAGTACTTC. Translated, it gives CASSPSTGMSYEQYF.

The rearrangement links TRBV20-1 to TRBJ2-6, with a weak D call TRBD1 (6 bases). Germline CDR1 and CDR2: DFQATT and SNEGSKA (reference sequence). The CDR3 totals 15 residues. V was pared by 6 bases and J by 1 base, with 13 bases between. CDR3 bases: TGCAGTGCCCCAACCACAGGGTCTGGGGCCAACGTCCTGACTTTC. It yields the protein CSAPTTGSGANVLTF.

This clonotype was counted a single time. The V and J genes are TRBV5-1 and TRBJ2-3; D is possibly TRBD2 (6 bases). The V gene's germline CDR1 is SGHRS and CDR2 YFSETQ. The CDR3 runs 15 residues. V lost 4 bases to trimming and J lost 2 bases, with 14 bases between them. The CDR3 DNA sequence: TGCGCCAGCAGCCCACTCGGGGGTAACACAGATACGCAGTATTTT. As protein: CASSPLGGNTDTQYF.

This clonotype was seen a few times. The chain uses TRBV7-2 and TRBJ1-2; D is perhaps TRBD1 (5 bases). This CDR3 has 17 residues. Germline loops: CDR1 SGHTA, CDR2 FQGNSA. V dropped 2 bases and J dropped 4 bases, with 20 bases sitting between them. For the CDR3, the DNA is TGTGCCAGCAGCTTACAGGGCAGGGCGGCCACCACCTATGGCTACACCTTC. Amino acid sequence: CASSLQGRAATTYGYTF.

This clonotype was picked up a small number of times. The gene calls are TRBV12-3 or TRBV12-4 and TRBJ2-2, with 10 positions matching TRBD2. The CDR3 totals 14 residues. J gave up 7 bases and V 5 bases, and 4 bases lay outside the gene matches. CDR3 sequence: CASSRTSGYGELFF. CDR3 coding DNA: TGTGCCAGCAGTCGGACTAGCGGCTACGGGGAGCTGTTTTTT.

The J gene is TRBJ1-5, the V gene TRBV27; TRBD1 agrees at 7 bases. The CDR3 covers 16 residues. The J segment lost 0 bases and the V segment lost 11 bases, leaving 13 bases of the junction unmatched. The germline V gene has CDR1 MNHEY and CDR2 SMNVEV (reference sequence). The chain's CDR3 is CAPGWKTGNSNQPQHF. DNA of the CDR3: TGTGCCCCAGGGTGGAAGACAGGGAATAGCAATCAGCCCCAGCATTTT.

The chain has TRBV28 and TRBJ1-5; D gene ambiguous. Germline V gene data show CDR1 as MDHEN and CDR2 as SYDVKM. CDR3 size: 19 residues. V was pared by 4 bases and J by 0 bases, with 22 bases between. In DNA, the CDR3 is TGTGCCAGCAGTTCCGGCGGCGCTGCGGAGGGATTTAGCAATCAGCCCCAGCATTTT. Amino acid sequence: CASSSGGAAEGFSNQPQHF. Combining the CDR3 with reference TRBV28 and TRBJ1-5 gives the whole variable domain DVKVTQSSRYLVKRTGEKVFLECVQDMDHENMFWYRQDPGLGLRLIYFSYDVKMKEKGDIPEGYSVSREKKERFSLILESASTNQTSMYLCASSSGGAAEGFSNQPQHFGDGTRLSIL.